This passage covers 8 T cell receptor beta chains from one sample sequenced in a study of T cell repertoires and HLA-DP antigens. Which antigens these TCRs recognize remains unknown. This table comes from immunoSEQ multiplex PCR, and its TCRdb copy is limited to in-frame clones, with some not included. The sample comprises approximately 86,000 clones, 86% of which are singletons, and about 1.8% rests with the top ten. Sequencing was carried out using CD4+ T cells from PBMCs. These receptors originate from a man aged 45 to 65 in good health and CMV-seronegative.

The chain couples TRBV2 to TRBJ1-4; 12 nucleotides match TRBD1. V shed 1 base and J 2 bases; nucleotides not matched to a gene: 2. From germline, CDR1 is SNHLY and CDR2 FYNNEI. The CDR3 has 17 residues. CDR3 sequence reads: CASSEGDRGQTNEKLFF. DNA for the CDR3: TGTGCCAGCAGTGAAGGGGACAGGGGGCAGACTAATGAAAAACTGTTTTTT.

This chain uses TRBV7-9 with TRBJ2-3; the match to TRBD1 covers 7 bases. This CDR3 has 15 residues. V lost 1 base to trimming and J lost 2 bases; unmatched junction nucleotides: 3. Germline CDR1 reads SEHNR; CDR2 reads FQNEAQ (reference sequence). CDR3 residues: CASSLGDSITDTQYF. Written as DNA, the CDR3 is TGTGCCAGCAGCTTAGGGGACAGCATCACAGATACGCAGTATTTT.

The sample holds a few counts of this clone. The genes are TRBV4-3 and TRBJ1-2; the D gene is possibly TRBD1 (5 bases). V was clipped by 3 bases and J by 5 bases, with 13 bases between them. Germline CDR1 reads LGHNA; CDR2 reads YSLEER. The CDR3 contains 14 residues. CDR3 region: CASSQNRLGYGYTF. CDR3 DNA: TGCGCCAGCAGCCAGAACAGGCTCGGGTATGGCTACACCTTC.

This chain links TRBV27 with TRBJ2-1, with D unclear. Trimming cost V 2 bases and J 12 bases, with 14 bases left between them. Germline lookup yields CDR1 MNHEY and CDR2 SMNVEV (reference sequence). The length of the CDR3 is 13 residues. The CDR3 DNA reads TGTGCCAGCAGTTTACTGTCAGACGTCGGGCAGTTCTTC. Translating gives CASSLLSDVGQFF.

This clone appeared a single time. The CDR3 DNA sequence: TGCGCCAGCAGTGAGTCGCTCCAGGTTTTTACCCAGTACTTC. Translation: CASSESLQVFTQYF. The chain has TRBV10-1 and TRBJ2-5; no clear D gene. In germline, CDR1 is WNHNN, CDR2 SYGVQD (reference sequence). V shed 0 bases and J shed 8 bases, with 13 bases lying between them. The CDR3 contains 14 residues.

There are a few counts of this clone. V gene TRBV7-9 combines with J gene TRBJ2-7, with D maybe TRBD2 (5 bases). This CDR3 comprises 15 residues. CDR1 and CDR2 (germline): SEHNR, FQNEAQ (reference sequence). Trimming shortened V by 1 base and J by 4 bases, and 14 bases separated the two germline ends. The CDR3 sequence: CASSLVADFKYEQYF. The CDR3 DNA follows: TGTGCCAGCAGCTTAGTGGCGGACTTTAAGTACGAGCAGTACTTC. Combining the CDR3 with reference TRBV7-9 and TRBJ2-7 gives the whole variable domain DTGVSQNPRHKITKRGQNVTFRCDPISEHNRLYWYRQTLGQGPEFLTYFQNEAQLEKSRLLSDRFSAERPKGSFSTLEIQRTEQGDSAMYLCASSLVADFKYEQYFGPGTRLTVT.

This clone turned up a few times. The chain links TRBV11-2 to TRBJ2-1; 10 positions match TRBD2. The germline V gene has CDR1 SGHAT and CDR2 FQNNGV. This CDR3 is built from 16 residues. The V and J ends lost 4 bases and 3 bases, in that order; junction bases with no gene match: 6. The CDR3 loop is CASSSLAGANYNEQFF. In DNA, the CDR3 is TGTGCCAGCAGCTCCCTAGCGGGAGCGAACTACAATGAGCAGTTCTTC. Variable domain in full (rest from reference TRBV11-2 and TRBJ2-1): EAGVAQSPRYKIIEKRQSVAFWCNPISGHATLYWYQQILGQGPKLLIQFQNNGVVDDSQLPKDRFSAERLKGVDSTLKIQPAKLEDSAVYLCASSSLAGANYNEQFFGPGTRLTVL.

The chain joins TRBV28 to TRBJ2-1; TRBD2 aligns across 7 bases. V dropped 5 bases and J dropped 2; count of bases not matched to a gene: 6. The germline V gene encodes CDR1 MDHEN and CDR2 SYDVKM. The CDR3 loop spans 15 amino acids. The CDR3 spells CASSTGAGTYNEQFF. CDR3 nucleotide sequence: TGTGCCAGCAGTACAGGAGCGGGGACCTACAATGAGCAGTTCTTC.